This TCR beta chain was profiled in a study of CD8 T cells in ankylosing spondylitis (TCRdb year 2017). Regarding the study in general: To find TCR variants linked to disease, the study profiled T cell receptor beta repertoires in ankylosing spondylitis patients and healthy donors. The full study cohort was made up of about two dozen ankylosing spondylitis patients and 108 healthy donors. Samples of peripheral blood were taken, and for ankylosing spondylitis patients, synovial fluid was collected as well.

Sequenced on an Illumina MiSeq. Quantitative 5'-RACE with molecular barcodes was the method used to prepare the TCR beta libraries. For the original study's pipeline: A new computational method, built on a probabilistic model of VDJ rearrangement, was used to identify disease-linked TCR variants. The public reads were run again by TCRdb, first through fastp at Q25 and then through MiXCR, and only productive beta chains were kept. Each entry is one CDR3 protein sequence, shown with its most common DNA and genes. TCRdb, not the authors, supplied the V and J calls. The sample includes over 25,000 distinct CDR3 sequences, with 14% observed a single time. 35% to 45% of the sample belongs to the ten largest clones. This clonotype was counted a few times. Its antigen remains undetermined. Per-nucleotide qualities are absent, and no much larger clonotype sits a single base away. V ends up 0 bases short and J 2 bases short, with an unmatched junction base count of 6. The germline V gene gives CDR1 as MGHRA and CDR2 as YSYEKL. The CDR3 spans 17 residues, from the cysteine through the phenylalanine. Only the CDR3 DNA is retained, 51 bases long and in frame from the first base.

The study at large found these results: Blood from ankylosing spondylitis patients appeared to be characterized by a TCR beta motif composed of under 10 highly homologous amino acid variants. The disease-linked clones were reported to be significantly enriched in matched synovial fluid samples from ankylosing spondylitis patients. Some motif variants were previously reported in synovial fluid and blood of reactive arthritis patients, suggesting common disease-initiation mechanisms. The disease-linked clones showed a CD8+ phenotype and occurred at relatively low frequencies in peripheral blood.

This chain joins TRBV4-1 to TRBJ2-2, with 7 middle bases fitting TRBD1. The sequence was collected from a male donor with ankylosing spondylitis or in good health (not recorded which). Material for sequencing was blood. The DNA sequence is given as TGCGCCAGCAGCCAAGATGAGAGGGGGCCCAACACCGGGGAGCTGTTTTTT. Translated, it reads CASSQDERGPNTGELFF.